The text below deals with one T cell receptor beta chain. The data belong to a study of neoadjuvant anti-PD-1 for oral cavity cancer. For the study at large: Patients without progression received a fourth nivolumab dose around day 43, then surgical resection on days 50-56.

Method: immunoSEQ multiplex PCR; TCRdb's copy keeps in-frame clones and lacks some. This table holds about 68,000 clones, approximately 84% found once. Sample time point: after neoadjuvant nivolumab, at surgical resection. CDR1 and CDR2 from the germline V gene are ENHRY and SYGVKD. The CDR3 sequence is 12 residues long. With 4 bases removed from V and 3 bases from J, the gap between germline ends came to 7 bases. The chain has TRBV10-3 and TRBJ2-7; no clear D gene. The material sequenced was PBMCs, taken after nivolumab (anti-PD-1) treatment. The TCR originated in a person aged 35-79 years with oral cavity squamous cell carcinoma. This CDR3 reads CAISGDNYEQYF. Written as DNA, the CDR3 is TGTGCCATCAGTGGCGACAACTACGAGCAGTACTTC.